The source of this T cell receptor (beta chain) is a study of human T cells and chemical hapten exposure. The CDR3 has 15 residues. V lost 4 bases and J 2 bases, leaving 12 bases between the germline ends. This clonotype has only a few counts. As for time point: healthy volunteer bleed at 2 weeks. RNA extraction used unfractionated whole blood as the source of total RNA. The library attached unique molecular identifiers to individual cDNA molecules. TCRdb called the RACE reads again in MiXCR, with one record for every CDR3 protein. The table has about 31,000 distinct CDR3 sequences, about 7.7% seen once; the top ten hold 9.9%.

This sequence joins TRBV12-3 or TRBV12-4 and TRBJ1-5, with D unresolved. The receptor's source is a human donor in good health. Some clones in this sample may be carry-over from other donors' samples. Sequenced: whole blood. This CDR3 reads CASSYRDHRNQPQHF. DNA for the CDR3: TGTGCCAGCAGTTACAGAGACCACCGCAATCAGCCCCAGCATTTT.